This T cell receptor beta chain came from a study of OX40 agonist ivuxolimab in advanced cancers. Study at large: Mean age around 60 years, range about 20 to 90; approximately 83% male. Therapy given before enrollment (anti-PD-1, anti-PD-L1 or anti-CTLA-4) was allowed, and over 35% had some. Partial responses were achieved by three patients, one with hepatocellular carcinoma and two with cutaneous melanoma. Study-wide results and limits: The specificity for antigen of the expanded peripheral T cells was not determined.

Using immunoSEQ multiplex PCR, the repertoire was profiled, and TCRdb retains in-frame clones only, with some absent. Altogether about 35,000 clones are present, roughly four fifths being singletons, with the ten largest covering about 2.5%. The CDR3 is made up of 13 amino acids. V was cut by 5 bases and J by 6 bases, with 13 bases left in between. CDR1 SGHRS and CDR2 YFSETQ come from the germline V gene. Note on this clone: Its antigen is still unknown.

This TCR came from an adult with an advanced solid tumor such as melanoma, head and neck, liver or kidney cancer. The rearrangement links TRBV5-1 to TRBJ2-3, with a tentative D call TRBD2 (5 bases). This specimen consisted of CD4+ or CD8+ T cells sorted from blood, obtained in a trial of the OX40 agonist ivuxolimab. CDR3 coding DNA: TGCGCCAGCAGTCCCGAGGGTATCGATACGCAGTATTTT. This encodes CASSPEGIDTQYF.